The 26 T cell receptor beta chains presented below share a single source sample, sequenced in a study of cytomegalovirus exposure and HLA in healthy donors. Use of 60 Vbeta and 13 Jbeta primers characterized the PCR. Clones were read by immunoSEQ multiplex PCR, and TCRdb kept only the in-frame ones, dropping some. This sample has about 140,000 clones; 78% occur once, and the top ten carry less than 3%. What was sequenced was PBMCs. Receptor source: a male donor in good health and CMV-seronegative.

The genes are TRBV6-4 and TRBJ1-3; D is unresolved. Germline CDR1 reads MRHNA; CDR2 reads SNTAGT. The CDR3 spans 15 residues. V was pared by 0 bases and J by 3 bases, with 9 bases between. The CDR3: CASSDSPGVGNTIYF. The CDR3 DNA follows: TGTGCCAGCAGTGACTCGCCCGGGGTTGGAAACACCATATATTTT.

The rearrangement links TRBV5-1 to TRBJ1-2; D remains ambiguous. CDR1 and CDR2 from the germline V gene are SGHRS and YFSETQ. Trimming pared 4 bases from V and 2 bases from J, leaving 6 bases between. The CDR3 extends over 12 amino acids. The CDR3 sequence: CASSRENYGYTF. Written as DNA, the CDR3 is TGCGCCAGCAGCCGCGAGAACTATGGCTACACCTTC. Combining the CDR3 with reference TRBV5-1 and TRBJ1-2 gives the whole variable domain KAGVTQTPRYLIKTRGQQVTLSCSPISGHRSVSWYQQTPGQGLQFLFEYFSETQRNKGNFPGRFSGRQFSNSRSEMNVSTLELGDSALYLCASSRENYGYTFGSGTRLTVV.

The V gene is TRBV7-8, the J gene TRBJ2-3, with 8 bases matching TRBD2. The CDR3 sequence is 16 residues long. Germline CDR1 reads SGHVS; CDR2 reads FQNEAQ. The V segment lost 3 bases and the J segment 2 bases; nucleotides outside the gene matches: 7. The CDR3 loop is CASSLGAGALTDTQYF. The CDR3 nucleotides are TGTGCCAGCAGCTTGGGAGCGGGGGCCCTCACAGATACGCAGTATTTT.

The rearrangement uses TRBV18 and TRBJ1-5, with 9 nucleotides matching TRBD1. V lost 6 bases, J lost 6 bases, and 9 bases stayed unmatched. Germline CDR1 KGHSH, CDR2 LQKENI. This CDR3 is 15 amino acids long. CDR3 DNA sequence: TGTGCCAGCTCTAGGGGACAGGGTGTAATTCAGCCCCAGCATTTT. Residues: CASSRGQGVIQPQHF.

The rearrangement uses TRBV4-2 and TRBJ1-1; possibly TRBD1 for D (6 bases). This CDR3 region has 15 residues. The germline V gene has CDR1 LGHNA and CDR2 YNFKEQ. V dropped 2 bases and J dropped 0 bases, with 10 bases sitting between them. CDR3 amino acids: CASSQNRAMNTEAFF. In DNA form, the CDR3 reads TGTGCCAGCAGCCAAAACAGGGCCATGAACACTGAAGCTTTCTTT.

The rearrangement uses TRBV19 and TRBJ1-4; 9 nucleotides match TRBD1. The CDR3 extends over 15 amino acids. The V gene end was trimmed by 7 bases and the J gene end by 7 bases; junction bases not matched to a gene: 10. Per germline, CDR1 LNHDA and CDR2 SQIVND (reference sequence). The CDR3 is CASNPGQGYVEKLFF. Written as DNA, the CDR3 is TGTGCCAGTAATCCGGGACAGGGCTATGTTGAAAAACTGTTTTTT.

The chain employs TRBV27 and TRBJ1-5; 8 bases align to TRBD1. Germline trimming cut 5 bases from V and 7 bases from J; bases unmatched to any gene: 7. Per germline, CDR1 MNHEY and CDR2 SMNVEV (reference sequence). This CDR3 spans 14 amino acids. The CDR3 sequence: CASSVTGVGQPQHF. The DNA for the CDR3 is TGTGCCAGCAGTGTGACAGGGGTAGGGCAGCCCCAGCATTTT.

V and J are TRBV30 and TRBJ2-1; tentatively, D is TRBD1 (7 bases). Germline lookup yields CDR1 GTSNPN and CDR2 SVGIG (reference sequence). CDR3 length: 14 residues. V gave up 4 bases and J gave up 4 bases, with 14 bases separating them. This CDR3 reads CAWNGGTAYNEQFF. For the CDR3, the DNA is TGTGCCTGGAATGGCGGGACAGCGTACAATGAGCAGTTCTTC. Combining the CDR3 with reference TRBV30 and TRBJ2-1 gives the whole variable domain SQTIHQWPATLVQPVGSPLSLECTVEGTSNPNLYWYRQAAGRGLQLLFYSVGIGQISSEVPQNLSASRPQDRQFILSSKKLLLSDSGFYLCAWNGGTAYNEQFFGPGTRLTVL.

This chain links TRBV6-5 with TRBJ1-1, with D possibly matching TRBD1 (5 bases). The V end was cut by 7 bases, the J end by 0 bases, with 12 bases between. The CDR3 runs to 14 residues. Germline CDR1 is MNHEY and CDR2 is SVGAGI. The CDR3 DNA reads as TGTGCCAGCAATACCGGGGGATTGAACACTGAAGCTTTCTTT. Encoded protein: CASNTGGLNTEAFF.

Of note for this clone: Other DNA sequences in the same sample also yield this CDR3. The J gene is TRBJ2-2, the V gene TRBV6-5, with TRBD2 as a possible D gene (6 bases). CDR1 and CDR2 from the germline V gene are MNHEY and SVGAGI. This CDR3 spans 16 amino acids. The V gene lost 0 bases and the J gene lost 2 bases, with 10 bases spanning the gap. CDR3 in amino acids: CASSYSMAGNTGELFF. CDR3 coding DNA: TGTGCCAGCAGTTACTCGATGGCGGGAAACACCGGGGAGCTGTTTTTT.

This clone was observed a few times. The rearrangement uses TRBV10-3 and TRBJ1-2, with TRBD1 identical over 8 bases. The CDR3 has 13 amino acids. V trimming: 3 bases; J trimming: 6 bases; junction bases outside the gene matches: 3. Per the germline V gene, CDR1 is ENHRY and CDR2 is SYGVKD. The chain's CDR3 is CAISDRGLDGYTF. The DNA for the CDR3 is TGTGCCATCAGTGACAGGGGGCTGGATGGCTACACCTTC.

With regard to this clone: At one of its ends the junction is not consistent with the germline gene, which may arise from a read error. The V gene is TRBV6-6, the J gene TRBJ2-1, with 9 bases identical to TRBD2. The CDR3 spans 15 residues. CDR1 is MNHNY, CDR2 SVGAGI, per germline (reference sequence). The CDR3 coding sequence is TGTGTCAGCAGTTTAGCGGGAGTAGGGTACAATGAGCAGTTCTTC. It translates to CVSSLAGVGYNEQFF.

The chain combines TRBV28 with TRBJ2-7; D ambiguous. Per the germline V gene, CDR1 is MDHEN and CDR2 is SYDVKM. The CDR3 runs to 11 residues. Trimming removed 6 bases from V and 3 bases from J, with 6 bases in between. The CDR3 region is CASRLNYEQYF. CDR3 sequence (DNA): TGTGCCAGCAGACTCAACTACGAGCAGTACTTC.

This sequence joins TRBV2 and TRBJ1-1; D is unresolved. There are 15 residues in the CDR3. V lost 2 bases and J lost 10, with 20 bases in between. Germline assignment: CDR1 SNHLY and CDR2 FYNNEI. The chain's CDR3 is CASSEPRGGKKTAFF. The CDR3 coding sequence is TGTGCCAGCAGTGAACCCCGGGGAGGGAAAAAGACAGCTTTCTTT.

This clone was observed a handful of times. This chain links TRBV5-4 with TRBJ2-5; 8 bases align to TRBD1. Germline assignment: CDR1 SGHNT and CDR2 YYREEE (reference sequence). The V gene end was trimmed by 4 bases and the J gene end by 0 bases; junction bases not matched to a gene: 5. This CDR3 has 15 amino acids. The CDR3 coding sequence is TGTGCCAGCAGCCAGGGGGCCCTAGACCAAGAGACCCAGTACTTC. This codes for CASSQGALDQETQYF.

The chain carries TRBV7-2 and TRBJ2-1, with D tentatively TRBD2 (6 bases). In germline, CDR1 is SGHTA, CDR2 FQGNSA. V shed 5 bases and J shed 12 bases, with 20 bases lying between them. The CDR3 has 14 residues. In DNA, the CDR3 is TGTGCCAGCAGCCCCACGCGGCGGGGTTTACGGCAGTTCTTC. Amino acids: CASSPTRRGLRQFF. The full variable domain, in which reference TRBV7-2 and TRBJ2-1 provide the parts outside the CDR3, is GAGVSQSPSNKVTEKGKDVELRCDPISGHTALYWYRQSLGQGLEFLIYFQGNSAPDKSGLPSDRFSAERTGGSVSTLTIQRTQQEDSAVYLCASSPTRRGLRQFFGPGTRLTVL.

The J gene is TRBJ1-6, the V gene TRBV5-1, with D tentatively TRBD1 (5 bases). Germline values: CDR1 SGHRS, CDR2 YFSETQ. The CDR3 length is 17 residues. V lost 3 bases to trimming and J lost 7 bases, with 20 bases between them. Here the CDR3 DNA reads TGCGCCAGCAGCTACGGCGACCCAGGGCGTCGGAATTCACCCCTCCACTTT. Protein: CASSYGDPGRRNSPLHF. The entire variable domain, with the rest obtained from reference TRBV5-1 and TRBJ1-6, is as follows: KAGVTQTPRYLIKTRGQQVTLSCSPISGHRSVSWYQQTPGQGLQFLFEYFSETQRNKGNFPGRFSGRQFSNSRSEMNVSTLELGDSALYLCASSYGDPGRRNSPLHFGNGTRLTVT.

The chain joins TRBV2 to TRBJ1-1; D is undetermined. Trimming stripped 1 base from V and 3 bases from J, with 6 bases between. The length of the CDR3 is 13 residues. CDR1 is SNHLY, CDR2 FYNNEI, per germline. In DNA form, the CDR3 reads TGTGCCAGCAGTGAAGATCGGTACACTGAAGCTTTCTTT. Amino acids: CASSEDRYTEAFF.

This chain connects TRBV5-6 to TRBJ2-7; 9 nucleotides agree with TRBD2. CDR1 is SGHDT and CDR2 is YYEEEE in the germline V gene. V dropped 2 bases and J dropped 0; count of bases not matched to a gene: 6. This CDR3 region has 16 residues. The DNA of the CDR3 is TGTGCCAGCAGCTTCCGACTAGCGGCCTACTCCTACGAGCAGTACTTC. This encodes CASSFRLAAYSYEQYF.

The rearrangement uses TRBV5-1 and TRBJ2-5, with TRBD1 matching over 9 bases. The J call is doubtful: the DNA matches TRBJ2-7 better. The length of the CDR3 is 14 residues. CDR1 and CDR2 from the germline V gene are SGHRS and YFSETQ. The CDR3 sequence is CASRTYRGPYEQYF. Here the CDR3 DNA reads TGCGCCAGCAGGACCTACAGGGGGCCGTACGAGCAGTACTTC.

The chain joins TRBV18 to TRBJ1-6; possibly TRBD1 for D (5 bases). The CDR3 is made up of 14 amino acids. V lost 5 bases to trimming and J lost 7 bases, with 12 bases between them. From germline, CDR1 is KGHSH and CDR2 LQKENI. In nucleotides, the CDR3 is TGTGCCAGCTCATATAAGCAGGGAAATTCACCCCTCCACTTT. Translating it yields CASSYKQGNSPLHF.

Points on this clone: An end of the junction does not agree with germline; a read error may underlie this. CDR3: CASSLGTGQPQHF. In DNA, the CDR3 is TGTGCTAGCAGCTTAGGGACTGGCCAGCCCCAGCATTTT. The chain joins TRBV7-7 to TRBJ1-5, with D perhaps matching TRBD1 (5 bases). The CDR3 has 13 amino acids. The V gene's germline CDR1 is SSHAT and CDR2 FNYEAQ (reference sequence). The full variable domain, completed using reference TRBV7-7 and TRBJ1-5, is GAGVSQSPRYKVTKRGQDVTLRCDPISSHATLYWYQQALGQGPEFLTYFNYEAQPDKSGLPSDRFSAERPEGSISTLTIQRTEQRDSAMYRCASSLGTGQPQHFGDGTRLSIL.

This chain links TRBV15 with TRBJ2-3; the D gene is possibly TRBD1 (5 bases). Trimming left V 4 bases short and J 4 bases short, with 15 bases between. The CDR3 sequence is 15 residues long. Germline assignment: CDR1 LNHNV and CDR2 YYDKDF (reference sequence). CDR3 amino acids: CATSTLWIGADTQYF. CDR3 bases: TGTGCCACCAGCACGTTGTGGATAGGGGCAGATACGCAGTATTTT.

The rearrangement uses TRBV6-1 and TRBJ2-7, with a weak D call TRBD2 (7 bases). With 4 bases removed from V and 3 bases from J, the gap between germline ends came to 10 bases. There are 13 residues in the CDR3. Germline loops: CDR1 MNHNS, CDR2 SASEGT. CDR3 bases: TGTGCCAGCAGTGTGGGGGGGCTCTACGAGCAGTACTTC. This encodes CASSVGGLYEQYF.

The J gene is TRBJ1-2, the V gene TRBV9; the D gene is possibly TRBD1 (6 bases). The length of the CDR3 is 14 residues. Germline V gives CDR1 SGDLS, CDR2 YYNGEE. Trimming pared 0 bases from V and 2 bases from J, leaving 8 bases between. CDR3 coding DNA: TGTGCCAGCAGCGTAGGGCAGGGGAACTATGGCTACACCTTC. This codes for CASSVGQGNYGYTF.

The V gene is TRBV5-6, the J gene TRBJ2-6; 10 nucleotides agree with TRBD1. V was clipped by 0 bases and J by 11 bases; unmatched bases: 2. Germline loops: CDR1 SGHDT, CDR2 YYEEEE. The CDR3 runs to 14 residues. The CDR3 here is CASSLGDRGDVLTF. CDR3 sequence (DNA): TGTGCCAGCAGCTTGGGGGACAGGGGCGACGTCCTGACTTTC.